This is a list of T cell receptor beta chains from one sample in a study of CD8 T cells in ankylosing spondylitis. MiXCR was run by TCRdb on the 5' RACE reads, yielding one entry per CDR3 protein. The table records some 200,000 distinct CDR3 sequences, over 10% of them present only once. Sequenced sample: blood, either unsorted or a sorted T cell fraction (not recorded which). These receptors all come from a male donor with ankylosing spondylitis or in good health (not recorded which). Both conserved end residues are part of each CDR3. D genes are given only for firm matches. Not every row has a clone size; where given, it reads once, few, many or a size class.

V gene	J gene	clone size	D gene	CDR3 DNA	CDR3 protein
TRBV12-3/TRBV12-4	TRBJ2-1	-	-	TGTGCCAGCAGTTTGGGCCATATCTCCTACAATGAGCAGTTCTTC	CASSLGHISYNEQFF
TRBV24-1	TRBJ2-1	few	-	TGTGCCACCAGTGACAGGGGAGGACTAATGCCCTACAATGAGCAGTTCTTC	CATSDRGGLMPYNEQFF
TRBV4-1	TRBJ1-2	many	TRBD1	TGCGCCAGCAGATCGGGACAGGGCTTGTATGGCTACACCTTC	CASRSGQGLYGYTF
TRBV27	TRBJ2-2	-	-	TGTGCCAGCAGTTCCTCCAGGGAAGGGGCCGGGGAGCTGTTTTTT	CASSSSREGAGELFF
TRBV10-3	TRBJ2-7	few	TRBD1	TGTGCCATCAGTGTGGGCAGGGGGCCCGTCTACGAGCAGTACTTC	CAISVGRGPVYEQYF
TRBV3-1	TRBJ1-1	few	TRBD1	TGTGCCAGCAGCCAAGCGGGACAGGTGATGACTGAAGCTTTCTTT	CASSQAGQVMTEAFF
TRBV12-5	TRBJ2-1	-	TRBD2	TGTGCTAGTCAACCTAGCGGGACTTACAATGAGCAGTTCTTC	CASQPSGTYNEQFF
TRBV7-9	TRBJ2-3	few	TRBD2	TGTGCCAGCAGCAGACTAGCGGGAGATACGCAGTATTTT	CASSRLAGDTQYF
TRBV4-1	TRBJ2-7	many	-	TGCGCCAGCAGCCAAGAGGGGGCCTACGAGCAGTACTTC	CASSQEGAYEQYF
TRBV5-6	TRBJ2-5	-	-	TGTGCCAGCAACTCACGAGGGGAAGAGACCCAGTACTTC	CASNSRGEETQYF
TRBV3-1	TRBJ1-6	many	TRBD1	TGTGCCAGCAGCCAAGACAGGGGGGAATATAATTCACCCCTCCACTTT	CASSQDRGEYNSPLHF
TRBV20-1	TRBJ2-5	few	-	TGCAGCACCCCTGGGGACCCCACGCCAGCGGCCCAGTACTTC	CSTPGDPTPAAQYF
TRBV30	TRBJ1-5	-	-	TGTGCCTGGAGCCTCGGGACCCTAGGTAATCAGCCCCAGCATTTT	CAWSLGTLGNQPQHF
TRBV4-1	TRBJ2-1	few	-	TGCGCCAGCAGCCAAGATAGGCCGGGTGAGCAGTTCTTC	CASSQDRPGEQFF
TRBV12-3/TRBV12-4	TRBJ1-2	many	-	TGTGCCAGCAGTTTAGGGTCCGGGGGCTACACCTTC	CASSLGSGGYTF
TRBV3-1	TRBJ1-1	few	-	TGTGCCAGCAGCCAAGAAGGGACGGGAACTGAAGCTTTCTTT	CASSQEGTGTEAFF